This T cell receptor beta chain originates from a study of cytomegalovirus exposure and HLA in healthy donors. Study observations and caveats: Using the classifier, cytomegalovirus status was reportedly diagnosed with high specificity and sensitivity. It was in a later analysis that TCR association rates were seen to vary by HLA locus, highest for DRB1 and lowest for HLA-C.

This clone occurred a few times. Its antigen remains unidentified. The PCR used 60 Vbeta and 13 Jbeta primers. Sequencing used immunoSEQ multiplex PCR; TCRdb keeps in-frame clones, though not all of them. This sample has 110,000 or so clones, with over 65% found just once. Healthy individuals who donated bone marrow served as the donors. The sample taken for sequencing was PBMCs. The receptor was isolated from a middle-aged woman in good health and CMV-seropositive.

The CDR3 loop is CASSAGLAGGHSTDTQYF. CDR3 in DNA: TGTGCCAGCAGCGCCGGACTAGCGGGGGGACATAGCACAGATACGCAGTATTTT. The V call is TRBV9, the J call TRBJ2-3, with TRBD2 matching 14 bases. The CDR3 totals 18 residues. Germline V gene sequence: CDR1 SGDLS, CDR2 YYNGEE. V shed 3 bases, J shed 0 bases, and the junction held 6 bases outside the gene matches.